In this sample, the clone carrying this TCR beta chain turned up once. The antigen is not known. Clones were sequenced by immunoSEQ multiplex PCR, and TCRdb holds only the in-frame ones, with some missing. The sample has roughly 3,500 clones, 76% seen once. The sample belongs to a study of high-grade serous ovarian cancer treatment subgroups. Tumor tissue was taken before any definitive surgery or chemotherapy was given. Overall study results and limits: TCR clonal relatedness correlated positively with neoantigen level.

V dropped 5 bases and J dropped 10; count of bases not matched to a gene: 13. Germline V gene sequence: CDR1 MNHEY, CDR2 SMNVEV (reference sequence). The CDR3 length is 16 residues. The rearrangement uses TRBV27 and TRBJ1-6, with 8 nucleotides matching TRBD1. This receptor was identified in a human donor with high-grade serous ovarian cancer. Source material: tumor tissue. CDR3 DNA sequence: TGTGCCAGCAGTCCGACCCCCGCAGGGGGCGGGTCACCCCTCCACTTT. Its protein product is CASSPTPAGGGSPLHF.